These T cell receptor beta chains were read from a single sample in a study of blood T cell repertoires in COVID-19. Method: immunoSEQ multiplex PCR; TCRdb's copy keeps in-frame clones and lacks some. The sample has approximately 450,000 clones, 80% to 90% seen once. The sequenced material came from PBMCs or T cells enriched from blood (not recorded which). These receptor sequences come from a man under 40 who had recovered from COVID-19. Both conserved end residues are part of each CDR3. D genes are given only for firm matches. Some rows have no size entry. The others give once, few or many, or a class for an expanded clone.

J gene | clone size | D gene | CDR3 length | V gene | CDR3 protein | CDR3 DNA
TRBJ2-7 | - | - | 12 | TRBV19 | CASSRQFGEQYF | TGTGCCAGTAGCCGACAGTTCGGTGAGCAGTACTTC
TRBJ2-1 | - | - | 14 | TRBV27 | CASSHSGRNNEQFF | TGTGCCAGCAGTCACAGCGGGCGAAACAATGAGCAGTTCTTC
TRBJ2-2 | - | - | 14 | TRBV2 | CASMALGGIRELFF | TGTGCCAGCATGGCCCTCGGGGGAATCAGGGAGCTGTTTTTT
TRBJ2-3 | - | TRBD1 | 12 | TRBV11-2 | CASSMDRVAQYF | TGTGCCAGCAGCATGGACAGGGTGGCGCAGTATTTT
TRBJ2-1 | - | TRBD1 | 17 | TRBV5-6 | CASSLGPGTGGSVEQFF | TGTGCCAGCAGCTTGGGGCCCGGGACAGGGGGTTCTGTTGAGCAGTTCTTC
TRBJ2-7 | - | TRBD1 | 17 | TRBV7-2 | CASSLANFGQGTYEQYF | TGTGCCAGCAGCCTTGCTAATTTCGGACAGGGCACCTACGAGCAGTACTTC
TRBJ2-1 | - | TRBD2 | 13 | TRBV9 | CASSVELAGEQFF | TGTGCCAGCAGCGTAGAACTAGCGGGTGAGCAGTTCTTC
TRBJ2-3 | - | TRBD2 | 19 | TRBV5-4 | CASSDRLAGGLFVIDTQYF | TGTGCCAGCAGCGATAGACTAGCGGGAGGATTATTCGTTATAGATACGCAGTATTTT
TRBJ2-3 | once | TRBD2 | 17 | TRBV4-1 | CASSQDGLAGAADTQYF | TGCGCCAGCAGCCAAGATGGACTAGCGGGAGCAGCAGATACGCAGTATTTT
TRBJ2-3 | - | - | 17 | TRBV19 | CASSPSRQRASTDTQYF | TGTGCCAGTAGTCCCTCTAGACAGCGGGCTAGCACAGATACGCAGTATTTT
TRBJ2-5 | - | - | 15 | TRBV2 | CASSENNPRGETQYF | TGTGCCAGCAGTGAAAACAACCCTCGGGGGGAGACCCAGTACTTC
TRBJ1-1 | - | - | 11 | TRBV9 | CASRGDTEAFF | TGTGCCAGCAGAGGGGACACTGAAGCTTTCTTT
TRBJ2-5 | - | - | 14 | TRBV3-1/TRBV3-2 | CASSQAGISETQYF | TGTGCCAGCAGCCAGGCGGGGATATCAGAGACCCAGTACTTC
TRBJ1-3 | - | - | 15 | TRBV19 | CASSIGRAKGNTIYF | TGTGCCAGTAGTATCGGCAGGGCCAAGGGAAACACCATATATTTT
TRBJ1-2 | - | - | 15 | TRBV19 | CASSIVRGPNYGYTF | TGTGCCAGTAGTATAGTCCGGGGTCCTAACTATGGCTACACCTTC
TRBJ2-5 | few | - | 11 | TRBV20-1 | CSRGWQETQYF | TGCAGCCGGGGGTGGCAGGAGACCCAGTACTTC
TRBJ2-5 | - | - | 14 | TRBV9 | CASSVDSTQETQYF | TGTGCCAGCAGCGTAGATTCGACTCAAGAGACCCAGTACTTC
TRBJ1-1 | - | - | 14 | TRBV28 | CASSPAGLSTEAFF | TGTGCCAGCAGCCCCGCAGGGCTTAGCACTGAAGCTTTCTTT
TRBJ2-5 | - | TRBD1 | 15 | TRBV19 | CASSTGTGGSETQYF | TGTGCCAGTAGTACCGGGACAGGGGGCTCGGAGACCCAGTACTTC
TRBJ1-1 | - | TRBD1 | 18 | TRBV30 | CAWSVAGGRPPENTEAFF | TGTGCCTGGAGTGTAGCAGGGGGTAGACCCCCCGAGAACACTGAAGCTTTCTTT
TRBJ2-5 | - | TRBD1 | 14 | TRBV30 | CAWRIQGAKGTQYF | TGTGCCTGGAGGATACAGGGGGCGAAGGGGACCCAGTACTTC
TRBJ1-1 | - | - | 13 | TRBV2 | CASRRIKDTEAFF | TGTGCCAGCCGCAGGATAAAGGACACTGAAGCTTTCTTT
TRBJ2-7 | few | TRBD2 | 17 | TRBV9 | CASSPAFTSGRSYEQYF | TGTGCCAGCAGCCCAGCATTTACTAGCGGGAGGTCCTACGAGCAGTACTTC
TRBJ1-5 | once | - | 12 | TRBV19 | CASSIAGQPQHF | TGTGCCAGTAGTATAGCGGGGCAGCCCCAGCATTTT
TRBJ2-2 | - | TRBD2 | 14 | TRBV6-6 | CASTREGLTGELFF | TGTGCCAGCACGCGGGAGGGCCTCACCGGGGAGCTGTTTTTT
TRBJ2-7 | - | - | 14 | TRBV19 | CASTRGDPASEQYF | TGTGCCAGTACCAGGGGAGATCCGGCGAGTGAGCAGTACTTC
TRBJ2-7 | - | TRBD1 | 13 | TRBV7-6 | CASSTTGGGEQYF | TGTGCCAGCAGCACGACAGGGGGGGGCGAGCAGTACTTC
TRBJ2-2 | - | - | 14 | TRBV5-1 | CASSPTLEVGELFF | TGCGCCAGCAGCCCCACCCTAGAGGTCGGGGAGCTGTTTTTT
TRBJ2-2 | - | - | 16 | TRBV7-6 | CASSLAGGFGTGELFF | TGTGCCAGCAGCTTAGCAGGCGGGTTTGGCACCGGGGAGCTGTTTTTT
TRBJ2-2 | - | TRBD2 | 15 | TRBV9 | CASSAKRENTGELFF | TGTGCCAGCAGCGCGAAGCGGGAGAACACCGGGGAGCTGTTTTTT
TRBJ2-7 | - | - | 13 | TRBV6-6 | CATDSGNSYEQYF | TGTGCCACCGATAGCGGAAACTCCTACGAGCAGTACTTC
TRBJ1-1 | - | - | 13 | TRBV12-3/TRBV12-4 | CASSLAHTGEAFF | TGTGCCAGCAGTTTAGCGCATACGGGTGAAGCTTTCTTT
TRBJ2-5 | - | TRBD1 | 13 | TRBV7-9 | CASSVTGAETQYF | TGTGCCAGCAGCGTTACAGGGGCGGAGACCCAGTACTTC
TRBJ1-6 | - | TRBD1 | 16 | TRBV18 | CASSPWGPTGGSPLHF | TGTGCCAGCTCACCGTGGGGTCCGACAGGGGGATCACCCCTCCACTTT
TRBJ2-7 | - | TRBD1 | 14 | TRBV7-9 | CASSPSGQANEQYF | TGTGCCAGCAGCCCGTCGGGACAGGCCAACGAGCAGTACTTC
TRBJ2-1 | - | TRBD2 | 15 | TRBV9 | CASSVASGTDYEQFF | TGTGCCAGCAGCGTAGCTAGCGGGACGGATTATGAGCAGTTCTTC
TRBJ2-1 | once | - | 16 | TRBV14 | CASSQYKQGWLNEQFF | TGTGCCAGCAGCCAGTATAAACAGGGTTGGTTGAATGAGCAGTTCTTC
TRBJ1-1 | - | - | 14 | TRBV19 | CASSKGGANTEAFF | TGTGCCAGTAGCAAGGGGGGGGCGAACACTGAAGCTTTCTTT
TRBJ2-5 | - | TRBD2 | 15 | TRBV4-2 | CASSRTSGNQETQYF | TGTGCCAGCAGTCGGACTAGCGGGAACCAAGAGACCCAGTACTTC
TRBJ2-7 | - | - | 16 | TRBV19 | CASSMSGQKASYEQYF | TGTGCCAGTAGTATGTCGGGACAAAAAGCTTCCTACGAGCAGTACTTC